The 24 T cell receptor beta chains below come from one sample, sequenced in a study of control samples from healthy donors and cancer patients. The protocol was immunoSEQ multiplex PCR, while the TCRdb copy is restricted to in-frame clones and leaves out a portion. Altogether more than 90,000 clones are present, about 89% being singletons, with the ten largest covering approximately 8.3%. The specimen was blood. Every receptor here comes from a man aged 30 to 45 in good health.

J is TRBJ1-5 and V is TRBV7-2; D unresolved. This CDR3 is 14 amino acids long. Germline V gene sequence: CDR1 SGHTA, CDR2 FQGNSA. V was shortened by 6 bases and J by 1 base, with 10 bases between the two germline ends. CDR3 protein: CASSIKGSNQPQHF. The CDR3 nucleotides read TGTGCCAGCAGTATCAAAGGGAGCAATCAGCCCCAGCATTTT.

The chain recombines TRBV15 with TRBJ2-5; 12 nucleotides match TRBD2. This CDR3 spans 18 amino acids. With V trimmed by 0 bases and J by 3 bases, 8 bases remained unmatched. Germline V CDR1 and CDR2: LNHNV, YYDKDF (reference sequence). The CDR3 region has the DNA TGTGCCACCAGCAGAGAGGGATTCGGACTAGCGGGAAAAGAGACCCAGTACTTC. Translated: CATSREGFGLAGKETQYF.

V gene TRBV13 combines with J gene TRBJ1-1, with D perhaps matching TRBD1 (5 bases). There are 15 residues in the CDR3. CDR1 and CDR2 (germline): PRHDT, FYEKMQ (reference sequence). The V and J ends lost 4 bases and 6 bases respectively, with 18 bases between them. CDR3 protein: CASSSQGGLIPEAFF. CDR3 coding DNA: TGTGCCAGCAGCTCGCAGGGAGGACTAATTCCTGAAGCTTTCTTT.

The rearrangement uses TRBV7-2 and TRBJ2-2; 10 bases align to TRBD1. CDR1 and CDR2 (germline): SGHTA, FQGNSA. The ends lost 5 bases at V and 4 bases at J; junction bases unmatched: 1. The CDR3 runs 14 residues. CDR3 sequence: CASSRTGGTGELFF. The DNA of the CDR3 is TGTGCCAGCAGCCGGACAGGGGGCACCGGGGAGCTGTTTTTT.

The chain recombines TRBV6-2 or TRBV6-3 with TRBJ2-7; TRBD1 matches 8 bases. CDR3 length equals 14 residues. Trimming took 3 bases from V and 3 from J; bases not matched to a gene: 4. Germline V gene lookup returns CDR1 MNHEY and CDR2 SVGEGT. CDR3 coding DNA: TGTGCCAGCAGTTATCGGACAGGGAGCTACGAGCAGTACGTC. Translated, it gives CASSYRTGSYEQYV.

The rearrangement uses TRBV6-5 and TRBJ2-5; D not certain. CDR3 length equals 13 residues. CDR1 is MNHEY, CDR2 SVGAGI, per germline. V was pared by 8 bases and J by 0 bases, with 10 bases between. DNA of the CDR3: TGTGCCAGCGCAGAAGGTCACCAAGAGACCCAGTACTTC. This encodes CASAEGHQETQYF.

CDR3 sequence: CASNSGRSNTGELFF. The DNA for the CDR3 is TGTGCCAGTAACTCGGGACGGTCGAACACCGGGGAGCTGTTTTTT. The V and J genes are TRBV19 and TRBJ2-2; D tentatively fits TRBD1 or TRBD2 (5 bases each). V lost 7 bases and J 0 bases, leaving 12 bases between the germline ends. The CDR3 is 15 residues long. CDR1 and CDR2 from the germline V gene are LNHDA and SQIVND (reference sequence).

The chain links TRBV28 to TRBJ1-5, with D hard to call. Germline V lookup: CDR1 MDHEN, CDR2 SYDVKM. The CDR3 has 12 amino acids. Trimming shortened V by 8 bases and J by 6 bases, and 11 bases separated the two germline ends. The CDR3 DNA reads TGTGCCAGCTGCGGCCCCCGTCAGCCCCAGCATTTT. It codes for CASCGPRQPQHF.

The rearrangement links TRBV10-2 to TRBJ2-2; D is uncertain. Looked up from germline, CDR1 is WSHSY and CDR2 is SAAADI. This CDR3 is built from 13 residues. V was cut by 5 bases and J by 2 bases, with 6 bases left in between. CDR3 bases: TGCGCCAGCAGTTGGGGAAACACCGGGGAGCTGTTTTTT. Protein product: CASSWGNTGELFF.

The CDR3 region is CASRKQPGANQPQHF. The CDR3 nucleotides read TGTGCCAGTAGGAAACAACCAGGGGCGAATCAGCCCCAGCATTTT. The chain couples TRBV19 to TRBJ1-5; weak D call: TRBD1 (6 bases). This CDR3 has 15 residues. V was pared by 6 bases and J by 4 bases, with 16 bases between. Per the germline V gene, CDR1 is LNHDA and CDR2 is SQIVND (reference sequence).

The chain is built from TRBV20-1 and TRBJ2-3; possibly TRBD1 or TRBD2 for D (6 bases each). V was shortened by 3 bases and J by 2 bases, with 9 bases between the two germline ends. Per the germline V gene, CDR1 is DFQATT and CDR2 is SNEGSKA (reference sequence). The CDR3 runs to 13 residues. The CDR3 DNA reads TGCAGTGCTAGTAGGGGGGACACAGATACGCAGTATTTT. This gives the protein CSASRGDTDTQYF.

The chain recombines TRBV7-3 with TRBJ2-1; TRBD2 matches at 13 bases. With V trimmed by 2 bases and J by 15 bases, 16 bases remained unmatched. The germline CDR1 and CDR2 sequences are SGHTA and FQGTGA. The CDR3 sequence is 17 residues long. The CDR3 is CASSLSPTSGGTQGVFF. The CDR3 nucleotides are TGTGCCAGCAGCTTATCCCCGACTAGCGGGGGGACTCAGGGGGTGTTCTTC.

This chain joins TRBV15 and TRBJ2-7; D ambiguous. The CDR3 contains 17 residues. The V gene's germline CDR1 is LNHNV and CDR2 YYDKDF (reference sequence). V gave up 0 bases and J gave up 2 bases, with 17 bases separating them. This CDR3 is CATSRDFGRRLTYEQYF. The DNA for the CDR3 is TGTGCCACCAGCAGAGATTTTGGCCGCAGACTCACCTACGAGCAGTACTTC.

This clone was seen a few times. This chain links TRBV18 with TRBJ1-6, with a tentative D call TRBD1 (5 bases). Trimming took off 4 bases at V and 10 bases at J, with 14 bases between the two ends. CDR3 length: 14 residues. CDR1 is KGHSH and CDR2 is LQKENI in the germline V gene. As DNA, the CDR3 is TGTGCCAGCTCACGGGCGGGGGAACGATCACCCCTCCACTTT. Its translation: CASSRAGERSPLHF.

The rearrangement joins TRBV6-6 to TRBJ2-3; no clear D gene. This CDR3 is 13 amino acids long. Trimming took 6 bases from V and 6 from J, leaving 13 bases between them. The V gene's germline CDR1 is MNHNY and CDR2 SVGAGI (reference sequence). CDR3 sequence: CASRVHDSDTQYF. CDR3 DNA: TGTGCCAGCAGGGTTCACGACTCGGATACGCAGTATTTT.

The V call is TRBV7-2, the J call TRBJ2-7; 9 bases line up with TRBD1. J was trimmed by 5 bases and V by 5 bases; bases with no gene match: 7. There are 14 residues in the CDR3. Germline assignment: CDR1 SGHTA and CDR2 FQGNSA. The CDR3 reads CASSGDRGRNEQYF. The CDR3 DNA sequence: TGTGCCAGCAGCGGCGACAGGGGGAGAAACGAGCAGTACTTC. Complete variable domain (other parts from reference TRBV7-2 and TRBJ2-7): GAGVSQSPSNKVTEKGKDVELRCDPISGHTALYWYRQSLGQGLEFLIYFQGNSAPDKSGLPSDRFSAERTGGSVSTLTIQRTQQEDSAVYLCASSGDRGRNEQYFGPGTRLTVT.

V is TRBV25-1 and J is TRBJ1-5, with D unclear. Looked up from germline, CDR1 is MGHDK and CDR2 is SYGVNS. The germline V and J ends were trimmed by 4 bases and 3 bases, with 7 bases remaining between them. The CDR3 covers 13 residues. CDR3 coding DNA: TGTGCCAGCAGTGGAGGGTTCAATCAGCCCCAGCATTTT. As protein: CASSGGFNQPQHF.

The V and J genes are TRBV9 and TRBJ1-5, with 9 bases aligning to TRBD1. The CDR3 length is 15 residues. The V and J ends lost 8 bases and 7 bases, in that order; junction bases with no gene match: 13. Germline V gives CDR1 SGDLS, CDR2 YYNGEE. As DNA, the CDR3 is TGTGCCAGTTCGTCTGGACAGGGGAGCGGGCAGCCCCAGCATTTT. Encoded protein: CASSSGQGSGQPQHF. Variable domain in full (rest from reference TRBV9 and TRBJ1-5): DSGVTQTPKHLITATGQRVTLRCSPRSGDLSVYWYQQSLDQGLQFLIQYYNGEERAKGNILERFSAQQFPDLHSELNLSSLELGDSALYFCASSSGQGSGQPQHFGDGTRLSIL.

This sequence joins TRBV7-2 and TRBJ2-2; D is undetermined. The CDR3 spans 14 residues. Deletions cut 2 bases from V and 4 bases from J, with 8 bases between. Per the germline V gene, CDR1 is SGHTA and CDR2 is FQGNSA. CDR3 loop: CASSLQRGTGELFF. The CDR3 bases are TGTGCCAGCAGCTTACAGCGCGGCACCGGGGAGCTGTTTTTT.

The chain employs TRBV6-5 and TRBJ2-1; 11 bases match TRBD1. The CDR3 is 15 amino acids. J lost 5 bases, V lost 5 bases, and 5 bases had no gene match. Germline V gene sequence: CDR1 MNHEY, CDR2 SVGAGI. The CDR3 nucleotides are TGTGCCAGCAGTCCCGGACAGGGGGCCCACAATGAGCAGTTCTTC. It is translated as CASSPGQGAHNEQFF.

CDR3 in amino acids: CASSRHRKENEKLFF. The DNA for the CDR3 is TGCGCCAGCAGCCGCCATCGGAAAGAGAATGAAAAACTGTTTTTT. The chain has TRBV5-1 and TRBJ1-4, with D unclear. V was clipped by 4 bases and J by 5 bases, with 15 bases between them. Germline V gene sequence: CDR1 SGHRS, CDR2 YFSETQ. The length of the CDR3 is 15 residues.

CDR3 amino acids: CASSPTYYEQYF. In nucleotides, the CDR3 is TGTGCCAGCAGTCCAACCTACTACGAGCAGTACTTC. This chain links TRBV6-2 or TRBV6-3 with TRBJ2-7, with D unclear. The CDR3 has 12 residues. Germline CDR1 reads MNHEY; CDR2 reads SVGEGT. With 5 bases removed from V and 3 bases from J, the gap between germline ends came to 8 bases.

The chain uses TRBV5-5 and TRBJ2-2; 12 bases agree with TRBD2. V was clipped by 4 bases and J by 8 bases; unmatched bases: 9. The CDR3 length is 16 residues. The germline CDR1 and CDR2 sequences are SGHKS and YYEKEE (reference sequence). The CDR3 DNA follows: TGTGCCAGCAGCCCTCCGGGACTAGCGGGTGTAGGGGAGCTGTTTTTT. Encoded protein: CASSPPGLAGVGELFF.

This sequence joins TRBV5-4 and TRBJ1-1; D is undetermined. CDR1 is SGHNT, CDR2 YYREEE, per germline (reference sequence). The CDR3 loop spans 15 amino acids. The V and J ends lost 3 bases and 0 bases respectively, with 12 bases between them. CDR3 loop: CASSSLQRLNTEAFF. CDR3 bases: TGTGCCAGCAGCTCGCTACAGCGCCTGAACACTGAAGCTTTCTTT. Supplemented by reference TRBV5-4 and TRBJ1-1, the full variable domain reads ETGVTQSPTHLIKTRGQQVTLRCSSQSGHNTVSWYQQALGQGPQFIFQYYREEENGRGNFPPRFSGLQFPNYSSELNVNALELDDSALYLCASSSLQRLNTEAFFGQGTRLTVV.